This T cell receptor beta chain was observed in a study of T cells after yellow fever vaccination. Study-wide findings and caveats: Weaker, the secondary response had a peak occurring faster, on day 5 versus 15.

TCRdb analysed the 5' RACE reads with MiXCR anew, one entry per CDR3 protein. The sample carries 510,000 or so distinct CDR3 sequences, roughly a fifth recorded once. The CDR3 is made up of 14 amino acids. CDR1 is KGHSH and CDR2 is LQKENI in the germline V gene. The V end was cut by 3 bases, the J end by 5 bases, with 14 bases between. Concerning this clonotype itself: As yet, its antigen is unknown.

The origin of this receptor is a young man who received the YFV17D yellow fever vaccine. The starting material was PBMCs, obtained 15 days after the yellow fever booster vaccination. The V and J genes are TRBV18 and TRBJ2-7; tentative D call: TRBD1 (5 bases). CDR3 sequence reads: CASSPSAQGHEQYF. The CDR3 region has the DNA TGTGCCAGCTCACCCTCGGCTCAGGGCCACGAGCAGTACTTC. Combining the CDR3 with reference TRBV18 and TRBJ2-7 gives the whole variable domain NAGVMQNPRHLVRRRGQEARLRCSPMKGHSHVYWYRQLPEEGLKFMVYLQKENIIDESGMPKERFSAEFPKEGPSILRIQQVVRGDSAAYFCASSPSAQGHEQYFGPGTRLTVT.